This T cell receptor (beta chain) was identified during a study of blood T cell repertoires in COVID-19. Study context: The study drew acute and convalescent COVID-19 samples from the United States, Italy and Spain. Sample material is recorded as cDNA or gDNA derived from T cells, B-cell-depleted T cells, or PBMCs.

Methods used by the authors: Counts of nucleated cells, estimated from reference gene primer amplification, were obtained. Measured with immunoSEQ multiplex PCR; TCRdb has only the in-frame clones, and not every one. The V and J calls and clone size were taken over from that table, and D and trimming were inferred from the DNA. The sample consists of approximately 300,000 clones, about 90% of them appearing once. V lost 0 bases to trimming and J lost 1 base; unmatched junction nucleotides: 4. This CDR3 comprises 16 residues. In germline, CDR1 is SGDLS, CDR2 YYNGEE. Sequencing used peripheral blood. The sequence came from a man between 18 and 35 years old who had recovered from COVID-19. The rearrangement uses TRBV9 and TRBJ2-1, with 7 bases matching TRBD1. CDR3 in amino acids: CASSVAGTVSYNEQFF. Here the CDR3 DNA reads TGTGCCAGCAGCGTAGCTGGGACAGTGTCCTACAATGAGCAGTTCTTC.